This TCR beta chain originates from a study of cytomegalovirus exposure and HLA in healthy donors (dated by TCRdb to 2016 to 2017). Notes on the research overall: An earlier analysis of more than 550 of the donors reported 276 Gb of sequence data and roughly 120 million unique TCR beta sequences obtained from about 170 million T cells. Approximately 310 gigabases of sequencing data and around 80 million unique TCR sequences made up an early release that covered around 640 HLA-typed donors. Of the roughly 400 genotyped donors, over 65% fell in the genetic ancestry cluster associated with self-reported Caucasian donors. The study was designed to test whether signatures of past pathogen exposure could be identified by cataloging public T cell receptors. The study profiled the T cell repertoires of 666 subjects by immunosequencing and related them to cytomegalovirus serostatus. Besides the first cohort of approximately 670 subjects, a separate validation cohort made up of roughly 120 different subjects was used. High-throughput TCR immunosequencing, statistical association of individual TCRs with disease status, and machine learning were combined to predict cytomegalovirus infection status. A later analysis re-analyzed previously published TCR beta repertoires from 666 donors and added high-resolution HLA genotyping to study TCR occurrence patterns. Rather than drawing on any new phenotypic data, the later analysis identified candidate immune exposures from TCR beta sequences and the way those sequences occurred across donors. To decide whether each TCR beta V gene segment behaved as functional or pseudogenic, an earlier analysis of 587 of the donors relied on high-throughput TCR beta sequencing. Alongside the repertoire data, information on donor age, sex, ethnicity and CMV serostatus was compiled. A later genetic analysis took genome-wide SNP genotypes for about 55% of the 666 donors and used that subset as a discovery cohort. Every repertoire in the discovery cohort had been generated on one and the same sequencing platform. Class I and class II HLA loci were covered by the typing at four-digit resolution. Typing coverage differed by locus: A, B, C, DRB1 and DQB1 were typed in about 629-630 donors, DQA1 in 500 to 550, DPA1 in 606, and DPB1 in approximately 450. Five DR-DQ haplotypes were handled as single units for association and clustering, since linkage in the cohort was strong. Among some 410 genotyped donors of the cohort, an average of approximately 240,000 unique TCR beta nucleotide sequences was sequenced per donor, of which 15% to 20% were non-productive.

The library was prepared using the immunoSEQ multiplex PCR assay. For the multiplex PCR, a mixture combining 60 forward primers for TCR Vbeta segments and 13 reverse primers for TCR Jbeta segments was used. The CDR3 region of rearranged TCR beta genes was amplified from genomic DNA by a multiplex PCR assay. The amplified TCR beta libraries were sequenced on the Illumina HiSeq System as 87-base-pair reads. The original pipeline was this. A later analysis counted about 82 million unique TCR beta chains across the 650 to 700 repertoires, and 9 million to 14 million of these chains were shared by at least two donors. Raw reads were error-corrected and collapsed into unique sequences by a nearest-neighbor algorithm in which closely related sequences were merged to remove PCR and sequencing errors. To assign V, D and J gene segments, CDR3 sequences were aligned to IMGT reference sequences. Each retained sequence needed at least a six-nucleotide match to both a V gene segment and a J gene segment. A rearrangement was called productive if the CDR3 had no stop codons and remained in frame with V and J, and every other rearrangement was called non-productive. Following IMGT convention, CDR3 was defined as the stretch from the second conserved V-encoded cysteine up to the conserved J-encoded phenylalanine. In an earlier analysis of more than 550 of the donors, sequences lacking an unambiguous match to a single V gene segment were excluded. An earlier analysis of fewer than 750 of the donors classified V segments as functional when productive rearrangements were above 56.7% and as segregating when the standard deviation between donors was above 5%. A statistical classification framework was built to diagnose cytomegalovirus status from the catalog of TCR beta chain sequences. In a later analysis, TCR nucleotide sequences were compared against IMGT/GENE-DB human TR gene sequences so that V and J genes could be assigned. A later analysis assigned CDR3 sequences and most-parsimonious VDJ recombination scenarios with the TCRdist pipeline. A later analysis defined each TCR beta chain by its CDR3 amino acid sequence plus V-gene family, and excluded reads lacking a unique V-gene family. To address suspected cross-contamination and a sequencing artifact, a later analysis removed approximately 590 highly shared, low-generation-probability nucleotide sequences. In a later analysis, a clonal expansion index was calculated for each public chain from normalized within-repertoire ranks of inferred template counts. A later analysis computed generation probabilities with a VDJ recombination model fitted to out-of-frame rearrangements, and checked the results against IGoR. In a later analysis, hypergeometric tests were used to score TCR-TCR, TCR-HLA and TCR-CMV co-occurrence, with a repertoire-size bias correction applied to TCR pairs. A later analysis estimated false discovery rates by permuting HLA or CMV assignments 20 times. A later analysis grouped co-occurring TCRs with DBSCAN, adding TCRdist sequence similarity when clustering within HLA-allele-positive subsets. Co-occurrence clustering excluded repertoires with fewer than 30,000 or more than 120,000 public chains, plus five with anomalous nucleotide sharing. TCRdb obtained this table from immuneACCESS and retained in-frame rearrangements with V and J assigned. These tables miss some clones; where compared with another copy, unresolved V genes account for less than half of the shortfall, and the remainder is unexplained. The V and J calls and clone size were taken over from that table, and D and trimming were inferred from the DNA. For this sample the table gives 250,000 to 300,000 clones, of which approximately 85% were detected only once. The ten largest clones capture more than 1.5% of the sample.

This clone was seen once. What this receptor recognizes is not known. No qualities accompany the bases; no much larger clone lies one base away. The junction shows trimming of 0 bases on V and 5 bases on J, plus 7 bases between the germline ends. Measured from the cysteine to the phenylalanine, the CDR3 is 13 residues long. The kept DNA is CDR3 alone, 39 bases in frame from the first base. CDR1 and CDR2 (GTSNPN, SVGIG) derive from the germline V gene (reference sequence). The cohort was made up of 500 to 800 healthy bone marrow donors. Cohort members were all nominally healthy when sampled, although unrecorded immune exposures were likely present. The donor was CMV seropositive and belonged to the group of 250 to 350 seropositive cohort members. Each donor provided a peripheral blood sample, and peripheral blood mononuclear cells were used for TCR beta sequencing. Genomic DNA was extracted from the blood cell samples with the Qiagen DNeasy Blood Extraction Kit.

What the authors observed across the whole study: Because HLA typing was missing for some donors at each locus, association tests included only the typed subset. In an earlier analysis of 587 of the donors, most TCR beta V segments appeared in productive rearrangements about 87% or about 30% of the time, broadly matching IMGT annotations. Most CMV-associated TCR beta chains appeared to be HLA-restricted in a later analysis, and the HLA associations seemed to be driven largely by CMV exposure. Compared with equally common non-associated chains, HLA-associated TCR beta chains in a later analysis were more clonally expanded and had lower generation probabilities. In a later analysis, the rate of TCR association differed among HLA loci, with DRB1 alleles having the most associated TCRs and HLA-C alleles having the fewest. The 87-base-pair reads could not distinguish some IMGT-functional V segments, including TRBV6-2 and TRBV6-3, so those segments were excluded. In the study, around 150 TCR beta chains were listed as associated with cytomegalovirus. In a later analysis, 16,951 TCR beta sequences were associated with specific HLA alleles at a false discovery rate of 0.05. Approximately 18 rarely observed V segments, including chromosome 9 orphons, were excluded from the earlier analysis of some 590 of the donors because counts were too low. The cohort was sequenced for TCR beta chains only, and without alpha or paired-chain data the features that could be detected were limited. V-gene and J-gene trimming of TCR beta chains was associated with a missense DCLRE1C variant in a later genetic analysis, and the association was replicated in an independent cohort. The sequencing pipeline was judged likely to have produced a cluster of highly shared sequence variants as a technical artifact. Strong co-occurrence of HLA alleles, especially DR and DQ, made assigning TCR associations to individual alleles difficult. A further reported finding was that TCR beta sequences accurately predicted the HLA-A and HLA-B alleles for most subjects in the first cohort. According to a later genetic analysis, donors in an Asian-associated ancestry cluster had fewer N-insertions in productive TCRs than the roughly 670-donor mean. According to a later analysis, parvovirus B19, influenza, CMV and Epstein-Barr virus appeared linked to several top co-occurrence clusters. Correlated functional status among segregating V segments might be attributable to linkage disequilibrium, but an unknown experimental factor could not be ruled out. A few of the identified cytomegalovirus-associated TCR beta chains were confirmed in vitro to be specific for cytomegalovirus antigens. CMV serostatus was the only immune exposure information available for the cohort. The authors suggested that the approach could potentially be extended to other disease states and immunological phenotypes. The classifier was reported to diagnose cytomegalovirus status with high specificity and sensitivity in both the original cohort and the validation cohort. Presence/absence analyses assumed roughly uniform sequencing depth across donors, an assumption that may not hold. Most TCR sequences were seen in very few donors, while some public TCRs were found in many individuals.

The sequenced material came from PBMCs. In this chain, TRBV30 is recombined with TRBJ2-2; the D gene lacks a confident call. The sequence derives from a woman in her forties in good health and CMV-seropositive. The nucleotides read TGTGCCTGGAGTGTTTGGAGTACCGGGGAGCTGTTTTTT. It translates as CAWSVWSTGELFF. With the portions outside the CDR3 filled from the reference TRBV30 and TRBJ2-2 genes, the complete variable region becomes SQTIHQWPATLVQPVGSPLSLECTVEGTSNPNLYWYRQAAGRGLQLLFYSVGIGQISSEVPQNLSASRPQDRQFILSSKKLLLSDSGFYLCAWSVWSTGELFFGEGSRLTVL.